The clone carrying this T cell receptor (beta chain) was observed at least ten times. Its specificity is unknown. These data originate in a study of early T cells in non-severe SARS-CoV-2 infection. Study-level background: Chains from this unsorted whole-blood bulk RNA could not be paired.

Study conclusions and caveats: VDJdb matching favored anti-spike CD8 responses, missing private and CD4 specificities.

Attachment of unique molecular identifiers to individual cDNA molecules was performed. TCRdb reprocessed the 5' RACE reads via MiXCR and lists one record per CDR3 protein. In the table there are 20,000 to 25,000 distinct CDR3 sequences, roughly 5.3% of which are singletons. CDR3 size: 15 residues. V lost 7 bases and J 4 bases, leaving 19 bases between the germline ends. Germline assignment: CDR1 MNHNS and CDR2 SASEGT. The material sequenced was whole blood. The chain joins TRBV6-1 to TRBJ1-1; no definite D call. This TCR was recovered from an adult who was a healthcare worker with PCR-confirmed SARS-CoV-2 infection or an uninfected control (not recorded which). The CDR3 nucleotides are TGTGCCAGCAACCCCGAGCTGGGTTGGGGCACTGAAGCTTTCTTT. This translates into CASNPELGWGTEAFF.